Sequencing of this TCR beta chain was carried out in a study of Graves' ophthalmopathy and Graves' hyperthyroidism. This clonotype came up a few times. RNA transcripts were the source from which TCR beta CDR3 regions were amplified. Following a first-round RT-PCR that used HTBI primers, a second-round multiplex PCR was carried out. Each CDR3 protein gets one entry after TCRdb re-called the multiplex PCR reads with MiXCR. In the table there are 200,000 to 250,000 distinct CDR3 sequences, 20% to 25% of which are singletons. The PBMCs used were ones drawn from over 9.5 ml of fresh peripheral blood. V was clipped by 7 bases and J by 0 bases, with 15 bases between them. Germline V lookup: CDR1 LNHNV, CDR2 YYDKDF (reference sequence). There are 15 residues in the CDR3.

This rearrangement joins TRBV15 to TRBJ1-1; TRBD1 is a possible D gene (5 bases). The specimen sequenced was peripheral blood. The source is a woman aged 45-60 years with Graves' ophthalmopathy. The CDR3 DNA reads as TGTGCCACCACCGGGACCGGATGCATGAACACTGAAGCTTTCTTT. This gives the protein CATTGTGCMNTEAFF.